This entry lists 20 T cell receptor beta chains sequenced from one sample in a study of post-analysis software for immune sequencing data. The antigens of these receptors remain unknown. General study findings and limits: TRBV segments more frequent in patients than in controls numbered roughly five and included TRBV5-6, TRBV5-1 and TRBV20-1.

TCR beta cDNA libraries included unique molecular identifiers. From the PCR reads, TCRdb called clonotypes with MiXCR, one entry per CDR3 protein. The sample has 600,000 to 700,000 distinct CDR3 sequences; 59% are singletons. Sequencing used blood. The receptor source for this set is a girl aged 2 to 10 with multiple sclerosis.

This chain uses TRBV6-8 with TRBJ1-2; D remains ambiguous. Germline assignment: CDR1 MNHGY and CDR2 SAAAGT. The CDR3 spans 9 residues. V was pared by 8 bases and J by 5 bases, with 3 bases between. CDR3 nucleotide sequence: TGTGCCAGCCCGTATGGCTACACCTTC. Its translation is CASPYGYTF.

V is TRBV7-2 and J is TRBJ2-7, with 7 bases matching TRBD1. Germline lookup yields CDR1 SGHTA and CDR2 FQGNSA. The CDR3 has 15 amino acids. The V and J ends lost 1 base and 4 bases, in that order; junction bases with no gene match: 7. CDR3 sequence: CASSLGKGGLYEQYF. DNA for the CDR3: TGTGCCAGCAGCTTAGGAAAAGGGGGCCTATACGAGCAGTACTTC.

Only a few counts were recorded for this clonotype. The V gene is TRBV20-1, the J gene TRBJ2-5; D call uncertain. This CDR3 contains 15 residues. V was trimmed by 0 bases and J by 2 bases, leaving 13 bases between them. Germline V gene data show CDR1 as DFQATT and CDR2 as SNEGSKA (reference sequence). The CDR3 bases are TGCAGTGCTAGAGATCGGATGGGTTGGCAAGAGACCCAGTACTTC. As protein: CSARDRMGWQETQYF.

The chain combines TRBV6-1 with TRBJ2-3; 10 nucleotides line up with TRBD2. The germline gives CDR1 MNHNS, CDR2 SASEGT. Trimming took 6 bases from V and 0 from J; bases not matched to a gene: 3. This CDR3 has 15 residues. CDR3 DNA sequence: TGTGCCAGCAGAGGACTAGCGGAAAGCACAGATACGCAGTATTTT. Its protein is CASRGLAESTDTQYF.

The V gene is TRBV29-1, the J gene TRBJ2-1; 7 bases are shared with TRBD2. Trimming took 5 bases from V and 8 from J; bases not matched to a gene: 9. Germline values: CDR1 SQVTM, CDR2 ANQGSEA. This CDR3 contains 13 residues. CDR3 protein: CSVKGGSGDEQFF. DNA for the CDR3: TGCAGCGTTAAGGGCGGGAGTGGCGATGAGCAGTTCTTC.

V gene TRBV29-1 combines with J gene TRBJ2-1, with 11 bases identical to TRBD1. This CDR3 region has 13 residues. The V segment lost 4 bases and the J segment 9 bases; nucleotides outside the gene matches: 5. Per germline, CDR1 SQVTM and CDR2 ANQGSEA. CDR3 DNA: TGCAGCGTTGCCGGACAGGGGGCTCGTGAGCAGTTCTTC. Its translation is CSVAGQGAREQFF.

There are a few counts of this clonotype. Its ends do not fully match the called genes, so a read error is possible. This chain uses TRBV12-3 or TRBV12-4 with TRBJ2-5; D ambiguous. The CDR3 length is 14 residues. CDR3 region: CTSSPVPDQETQYF. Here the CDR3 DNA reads TGTACCAGCAGTCCTGTCCCCGACCAGGAGACCCAGTACTTC.

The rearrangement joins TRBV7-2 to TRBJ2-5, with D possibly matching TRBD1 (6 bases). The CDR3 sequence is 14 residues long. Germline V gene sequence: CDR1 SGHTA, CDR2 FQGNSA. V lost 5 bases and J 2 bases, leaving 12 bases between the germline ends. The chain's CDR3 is CASSRTVTQETQYF. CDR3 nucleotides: TGTGCCAGCAGCCGGACAGTAACGCAAGAGACCCAGTACTTC.

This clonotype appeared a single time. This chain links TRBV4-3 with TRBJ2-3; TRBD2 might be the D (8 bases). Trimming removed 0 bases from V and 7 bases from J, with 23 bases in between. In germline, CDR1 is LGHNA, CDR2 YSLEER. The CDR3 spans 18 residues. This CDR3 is CASSQDRGRGDRPNTQYF. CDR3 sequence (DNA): TGCGCCAGCAGCCAAGATAGGGGGCGGGGGGATCGACCGAATACGCAGTATTTT.

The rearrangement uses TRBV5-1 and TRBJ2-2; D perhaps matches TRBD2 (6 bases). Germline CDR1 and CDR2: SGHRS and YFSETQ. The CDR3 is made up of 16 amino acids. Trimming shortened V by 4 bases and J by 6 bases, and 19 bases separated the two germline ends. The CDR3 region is CASSAIRGTAAGELFF. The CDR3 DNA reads TGCGCCAGCAGCGCCATTCGCGGGACGGCGGCCGGGGAGCTGTTTTTT.

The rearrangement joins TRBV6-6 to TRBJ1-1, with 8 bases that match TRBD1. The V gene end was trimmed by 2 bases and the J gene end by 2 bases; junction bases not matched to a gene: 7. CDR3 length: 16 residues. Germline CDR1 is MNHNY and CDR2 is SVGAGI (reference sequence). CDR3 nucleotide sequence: TGTGCCAGCAGTTACCCCGGGACAGGCCGCAACACTGAAGCTTTCTTT. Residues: CASSYPGTGRNTEAFF.

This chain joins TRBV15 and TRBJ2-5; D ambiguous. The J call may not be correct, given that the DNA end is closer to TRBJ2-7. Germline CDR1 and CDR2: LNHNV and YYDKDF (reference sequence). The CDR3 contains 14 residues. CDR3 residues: CATSVRDYPHEQYF. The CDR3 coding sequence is TGTGCCACCAGCGTAAGGGATTATCCCCACGAGCAGTACTTC.

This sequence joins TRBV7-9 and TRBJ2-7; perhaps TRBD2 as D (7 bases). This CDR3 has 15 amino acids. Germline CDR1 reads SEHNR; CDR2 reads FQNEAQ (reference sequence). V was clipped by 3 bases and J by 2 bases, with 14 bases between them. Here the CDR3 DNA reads TGTGCCAGCAGCTTTGGGGGGGCTAGACCCTACGAGCAGTACTTC. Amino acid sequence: CASSFGGARPYEQYF. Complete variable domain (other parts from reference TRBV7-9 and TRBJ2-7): DTGVSQNPRHKITKRGQNVTFRCDPISEHNRLYWYRQTLGQGPEFLTYFQNEAQLEKSRLLSDRFSAERPKGSFSTLEIQRTEQGDSAMYLCASSFGGARPYEQYFGPGTRLTVT.

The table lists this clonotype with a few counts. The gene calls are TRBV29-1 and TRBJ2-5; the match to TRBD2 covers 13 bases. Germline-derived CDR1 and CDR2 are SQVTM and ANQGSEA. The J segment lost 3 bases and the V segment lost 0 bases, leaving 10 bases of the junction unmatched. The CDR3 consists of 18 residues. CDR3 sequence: CSVEEPRTSGGYEETQYF. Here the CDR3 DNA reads TGCAGCGTTGAAGAACCCCGGACTAGCGGGGGCTACGAAGAGACCCAGTACTTC. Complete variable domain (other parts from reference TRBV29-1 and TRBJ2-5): SAVISQKPSRDICQRGTSLTIQCQVDSQVTMMFWYRQQPGQSLTLIATANQGSEATYESGFVIDKFPISRPNLTFSTLTVSNMSPEDSSIYLCSVEEPRTSGGYEETQYFGPGTRLLVL.

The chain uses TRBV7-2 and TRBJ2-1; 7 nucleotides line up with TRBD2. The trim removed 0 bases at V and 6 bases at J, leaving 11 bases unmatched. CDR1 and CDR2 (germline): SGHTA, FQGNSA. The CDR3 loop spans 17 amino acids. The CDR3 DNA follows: TGTGCCAGCAGCTTAGCGAGGCCTAGCGGTGGGGTCAATGAGCAGTTCTTC. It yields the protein CASSLARPSGGVNEQFF.

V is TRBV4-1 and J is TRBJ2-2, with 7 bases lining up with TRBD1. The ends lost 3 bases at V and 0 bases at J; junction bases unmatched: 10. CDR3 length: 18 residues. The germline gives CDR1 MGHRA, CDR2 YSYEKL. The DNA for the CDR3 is TGCGCCAGCAGCCAGAGGGACAGTACCTTTTCGAACACCGGGGAGCTGTTTTTT. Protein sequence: CASSQRDSTFSNTGELFF.

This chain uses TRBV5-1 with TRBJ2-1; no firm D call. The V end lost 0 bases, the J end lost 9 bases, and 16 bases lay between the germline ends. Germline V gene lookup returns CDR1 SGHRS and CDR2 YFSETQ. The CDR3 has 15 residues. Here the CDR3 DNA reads TGCGCCAGCAGCTTGGGGGCCCCAGGTTACGGTGAGCAGTTCTTC. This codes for CASSLGAPGYGEQFF.

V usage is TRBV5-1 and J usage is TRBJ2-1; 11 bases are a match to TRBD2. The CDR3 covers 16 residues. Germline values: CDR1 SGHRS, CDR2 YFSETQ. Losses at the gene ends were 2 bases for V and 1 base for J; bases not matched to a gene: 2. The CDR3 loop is CASSLPSGGSYNEQFF. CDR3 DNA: TGCGCCAGCAGCTTACCTAGCGGGGGGTCCTACAATGAGCAGTTCTTC.

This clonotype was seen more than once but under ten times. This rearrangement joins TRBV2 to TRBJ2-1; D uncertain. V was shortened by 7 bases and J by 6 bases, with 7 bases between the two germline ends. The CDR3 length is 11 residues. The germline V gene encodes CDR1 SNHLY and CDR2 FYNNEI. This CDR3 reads CASNSLNEQFF. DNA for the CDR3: TGTGCCAGCAATTCTCTCAATGAGCAGTTCTTC.

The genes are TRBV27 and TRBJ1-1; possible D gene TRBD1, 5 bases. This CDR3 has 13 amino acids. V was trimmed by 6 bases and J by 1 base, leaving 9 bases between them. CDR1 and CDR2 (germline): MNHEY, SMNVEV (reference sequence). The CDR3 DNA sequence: TGTGCCAGCAGGATGACAGCGAACACTGAAGCTTTCTTT. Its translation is CASRMTANTEAFF.